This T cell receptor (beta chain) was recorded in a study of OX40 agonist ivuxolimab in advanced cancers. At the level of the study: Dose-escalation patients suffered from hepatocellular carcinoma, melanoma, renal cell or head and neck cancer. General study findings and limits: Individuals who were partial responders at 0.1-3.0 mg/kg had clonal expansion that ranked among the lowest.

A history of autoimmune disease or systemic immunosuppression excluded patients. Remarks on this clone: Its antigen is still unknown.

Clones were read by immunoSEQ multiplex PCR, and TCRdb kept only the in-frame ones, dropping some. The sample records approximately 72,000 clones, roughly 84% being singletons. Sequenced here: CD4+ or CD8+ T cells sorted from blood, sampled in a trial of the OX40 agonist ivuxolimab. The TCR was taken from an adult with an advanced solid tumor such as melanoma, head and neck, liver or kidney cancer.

CDR3 region: CASSRVRDEQFF. Here the CDR3 DNA reads TGTGCCAGCAGCCGTGTCCGGGATGAGCAGTTCTTC. This chain links TRBV6-5 with TRBJ2-1; D gene ambiguous. Germline assignment: CDR1 MNHEY and CDR2 SVGAGI. The CDR3 has 12 amino acids. V gave up 6 bases and J gave up 8 bases, with 11 bases separating them.